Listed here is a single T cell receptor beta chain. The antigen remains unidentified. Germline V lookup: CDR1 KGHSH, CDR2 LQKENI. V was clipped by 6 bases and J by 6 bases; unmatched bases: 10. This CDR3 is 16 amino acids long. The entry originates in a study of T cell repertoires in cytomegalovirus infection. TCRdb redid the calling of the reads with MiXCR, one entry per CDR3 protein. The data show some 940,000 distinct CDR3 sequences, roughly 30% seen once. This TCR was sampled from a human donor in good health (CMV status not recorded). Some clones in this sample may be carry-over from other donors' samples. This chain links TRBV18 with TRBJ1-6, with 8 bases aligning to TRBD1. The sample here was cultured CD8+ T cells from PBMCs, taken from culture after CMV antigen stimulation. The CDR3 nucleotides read TGTGCCAGCTCCCTTGACAGGGGACCGGTTAATTCACCCCTCCACTTT. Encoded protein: CASSLDRGPVNSPLHF.